This passage covers 27 T cell receptor beta chains from one sample sequenced in a study of cytomegalovirus exposure and HLA in healthy donors. Primers included in the PCR were 60 Vbeta and 13 Jbeta primers. Sequencing was performed with immunoSEQ multiplex PCR; in TCRdb, only in-frame clones are kept and a portion is missing. The sample lists about 160,000 clones, 60% to 85% occurring once. The sequenced sample consisted of PBMCs. These receptors all stem from a male donor in good health and CMV-seropositive.

This clone was counted once. The chain has TRBV29-1 and TRBJ2-7, with D possibly matching TRBD1 (6 bases). The length of the CDR3 is 13 residues. Trimming stripped 7 bases from V and 2 bases from J, with 15 bases between. Germline V CDR1 and CDR2: SQVTM, ANQGSEA. CDR3 sequence reads: CSAQTRGPYEQYF. DNA for the CDR3: TGCAGCGCACAGACCAGGGGACCCTACGAGCAGTACTTC.

This rearrangement joins TRBV27 to TRBJ2-3; 9 bases are shared with TRBD2. This CDR3 is 16 amino acids long. With 3 bases clipped from V and 6 bases from J, the junction kept 10 bases outside the gene matches. From germline, CDR1 is MNHEY and CDR2 SMNVEV (reference sequence). CDR3 sequence reads: CASSFTAGGARDTQYF. The CDR3 DNA follows: TGTGCCAGCAGTTTTACCGCGGGGGGGGCCCGGGATACGCAGTATTTT.

Only a few counts were recorded for this clone. J is TRBJ2-1 and V is TRBV27, with TRBD2 matching over 11 bases. The CDR3 has 17 residues. The J segment lost 8 bases and the V segment lost 6 bases, leaving 15 bases of the junction unmatched. The germline V gene has CDR1 MNHEY and CDR2 SMNVEV (reference sequence). The CDR3 loop is CASRKFGSGGEEDEQFF. DNA for the CDR3: TGTGCCAGCAGAAAATTCGGTAGCGGGGGGGAAGAAGATGAGCAGTTCTTC.

In this sample, this clone turned up a few times. The gene calls are TRBV6-5 and TRBJ2-5, with 8 positions matching TRBD2. The CDR3 extends over 15 amino acids. Germline values: CDR1 MNHEY, CDR2 SVGAGI. Unmatched junction bases numbered 10, after V lost 6 bases and J lost 4 bases. CDR3 sequence reads: CASRFGGAPRETQYF. The CDR3 DNA reads TGTGCCAGCAGATTCGGGGGGGCCCCTAGAGAGACCCAGTACTTC.

The chain joins TRBV9 to TRBJ1-2; TRBD1 might be the D (5 bases). CDR1 and CDR2 (germline): SGDLS, YYNGEE. CDR3 length: 14 residues. V was trimmed by 4 bases and J by 5 bases, leaving 15 bases between them. DNA of the CDR3: TGTGCCAGCAGCCCAAGTAGTTCAGGGTATGGCTACACCTTC. Protein: CASSPSSSGYGYTF.

This chain connects TRBV7-6 to TRBJ2-5; 7 bases line up with TRBD1. This CDR3 contains 14 residues. Germline trimming cut 6 bases from V and 7 bases from J; bases unmatched to any gene: 11. CDR1 is SGHVS and CDR2 is FNYEAQ in the germline V gene. The CDR3 is CASSPGTVLGTQYF. CDR3 DNA sequence: TGTGCCAGCAGTCCCGGGACAGTCTTGGGGACCCAGTACTTC.

This clone came up a few times. The DNA for the CDR3 is TGCGCCAGCAGCTTTATCCAGGGAGGGGAAAACATTCAGTACTTC. This translates into CASSFIQGGENIQYF. J is TRBJ2-4 and V is TRBV5-1; 7 positions agree with TRBD2. This CDR3 has 15 residues. Germline CDR1 is SGHRS and CDR2 is YFSETQ. The V segment lost 2 bases and the J segment 5 bases; nucleotides outside the gene matches: 7.

V is TRBV7-9 and J is TRBJ2-5, with TRBD2 matching over 10 bases. The CDR3 extends over 19 amino acids. CDR1 and CDR2 (germline): SEHNR, FQNEAQ (reference sequence). J was trimmed by 4 bases and V by 1 base; bases with no gene match: 15. CDR3 in DNA: TGTGCCAGCAGCTTAGGGGTAGCGGGGGGACGGGGGAATCGAGAGACCCAGTACTTC. Its translation: CASSLGVAGGRGNRETQYF.

This clone has only a few counts. J is TRBJ2-3 and V is TRBV9; TRBD2 is a possible D gene (5 bases). Trimming stripped 0 bases from V and 5 bases from J, with 7 bases between. From germline, CDR1 is SGDLS and CDR2 YYNGEE. This CDR3 is built from 13 residues. The CDR3 nucleotides read TGTGCCAGCAGCGTAGTGGCGGGAGATACGCAGTATTTT. Protein sequence: CASSVVAGDTQYF.

V usage is TRBV15 and J usage is TRBJ2-5, with 8 bases that match TRBD2. The J call is in doubt because the DNA end fits TRBJ2-7 better. This CDR3 spans 14 amino acids. Germline CDR1 is LNHNV and CDR2 is YYDKDF (reference sequence). CDR3 nucleotides: TGTGCCACCAGCCCCCGGGGGGGAGGGAACGAGCAGTACTTC. This codes for CATSPRGGGNEQYF.

The chain links TRBV6-5 to TRBJ2-3, with TRBD2 matching over 8 bases. J lost 6 bases, V lost 4 bases, and 6 bases had no gene match. Germline CDR1 MNHEY, CDR2 SVGAGI. The CDR3 has 14 amino acids. The DNA for the CDR3 is TGTGCCAGCAGTTTTGGACTAGCTAGGGATACGCAGTATTTT. Its translation: CASSFGLARDTQYF.

V gene TRBV27 combines with J gene TRBJ1-2, with D possibly being TRBD1 (5 bases). V dropped 5 bases and J dropped 4 bases, with 14 bases sitting between them. Germline assignment: CDR1 MNHEY and CDR2 SMNVEV (reference sequence). The CDR3 has 14 amino acids. CDR3 nucleotides: TGTGCCAGCAGTCCAGGGCTTTTGGGCTATGGCTACACCTTC. This translates into CASSPGLLGYGYTF.

The V gene is TRBV2, the J gene TRBJ2-3; D is undetermined. This CDR3 has 11 amino acids. Germline V gives CDR1 SNHLY, CDR2 FYNNEI. V was trimmed by 11 bases and J by 6 bases, leaving 12 bases between them. The CDR3 DNA follows: TGTGCCGGAGATGGGTTGGATACGCAGTATTTT. Translating it yields CAGDGLDTQYF.

The chain couples TRBV19 to TRBJ2-3; 7 nucleotides line up with TRBD1. The CDR3 totals 15 residues. Unmatched junction bases numbered 11, after V lost 7 bases and J lost 4 bases. Germline CDR1 is LNHDA and CDR2 is SQIVND (reference sequence). This chain's CDR3 is CASTLGVDRADTQYF. CDR3 DNA: TGTGCCAGTACCTTAGGGGTAGACAGGGCAGATACGCAGTATTTT.

The chain has TRBV18 and TRBJ1-1; 7 bases line up with TRBD1. V shed 0 bases and J 3 bases; nucleotides not matched to a gene: 4. Per germline, CDR1 KGHSH and CDR2 LQKENI. The CDR3 covers 15 residues. The CDR3 loop is CASSPPGGRDTEAFF. Here the CDR3 DNA reads TGTGCCAGCTCACCACCAGGGGGCAGGGACACTGAAGCTTTCTTT.

The chain uses TRBV25-1 and TRBJ1-1; 10 nucleotides agree with TRBD1. The germline V gene has CDR1 MGHDK and CDR2 SYGVNS. The CDR3 contains 16 residues. V lost 4 bases and J lost 0; bases outside the gene matches: 5. The DNA of the CDR3 is TGTGCCAGCAGTGGGGACAGGGGAGGGTTGAACACTGAAGCTTTCTTT. Encoded protein: CASSGDRGGLNTEAFF.

V is TRBV9 and J is TRBJ1-5, with D uncertain. The germline gives CDR1 SGDLS, CDR2 YYNGEE. With 2 bases removed from V and 0 bases from J, the gap between germline ends came to 6 bases. The length of the CDR3 is 14 residues. The CDR3, as DNA: TGTGCCAGCAGCGTTGACTATAGCAATCAGCCCCAGCATTTT. Residues: CASSVDYSNQPQHF.

The rearrangement links TRBV27 to TRBJ2-1; tentatively, D is TRBD1 (6 bases). The CDR3 is 16 amino acids. Trimming took off 3 bases at V and 7 bases at J, with 19 bases between the two ends. Germline V CDR1 and CDR2: MNHEY, SMNVEV (reference sequence). CDR3 residues: CASSLPPGTSWNEQFF. DNA of the CDR3: TGTGCCAGCAGTTTGCCTCCCGGGACAAGCTGGAATGAGCAGTTCTTC.

V gene TRBV5-5 combines with J gene TRBJ1-2; 7 nucleotides align to TRBD1. Trimming took 4 bases from V and 2 from J; bases not matched to a gene: 5. Germline V gene data show CDR1 as SGHKS and CDR2 as YYEKEE (reference sequence). This CDR3 is built from 14 residues. The CDR3 region is CASSDRQGNYGYTF. CDR3 in DNA: TGTGCCAGCAGCGATCGACAGGGAAACTATGGCTACACCTTC.

This clone appeared a few times. This chain links TRBV4-1 with TRBJ2-2; TRBD1 matches at 10 bases. From germline, CDR1 is MGHRA and CDR2 YSYEKL. J gave up 5 bases and V 1 base, and 1 base lay outside the gene matches. This CDR3 has 15 residues. The CDR3 sequence: CASSQGQGATGELFF. Written as DNA, the CDR3 is TGCGCCAGCAGCCAAGGACAGGGGGCAACCGGGGAGCTGTTTTTT.

CDR3: CASSRSGGGETQYF. The CDR3 DNA is TGTGCCAGCAGCCGCAGCGGGGGTGGGGAGACCCAGTACTTC. This chain uses TRBV7-6 with TRBJ2-5, with 8 bases matching TRBD2. Germline V lookup: CDR1 SGHVS, CDR2 FNYEAQ. CDR3 size: 14 residues. V was pared by 5 bases and J by 5 bases, with 7 bases of the junction left unmatched.

The chain couples TRBV5-1 to TRBJ2-1; 9 bases are a match to TRBD1. Trimming at V came to 1 base and at J to 10 bases, leaving 9 bases not matched to a gene. Per germline, CDR1 SGHRS and CDR2 YFSETQ. This CDR3 is 15 amino acids long. CDR3 residues: CASSLFGQGSEEQFF. The CDR3 nucleotides read TGCGCCAGCAGCTTGTTTGGACAGGGGTCGGAGGAGCAGTTCTTC.

The CDR3 nucleotides are TGTGCCAGCAGCGTAGAGGGACAGGGTCAAGAGACCCAGTACTTC. This encodes CASSVEGQGQETQYF. V usage is TRBV9 and J usage is TRBJ2-5; 9 positions agree with TRBD1. This CDR3 comprises 15 residues. Losses at the gene ends were 0 bases for V and 2 bases for J; bases not matched to a gene: 2. Germline values: CDR1 SGDLS, CDR2 YYNGEE.

The sample holds a few counts of this clone. The rearrangement links TRBV19 to TRBJ1-2; no firm D call. Germline V gene data show CDR1 as LNHDA and CDR2 as SQIVND (reference sequence). The CDR3 has 13 residues. With 6 bases removed from V and 2 bases from J, the gap between germline ends came to 10 bases. The CDR3 DNA is TGTGCCAGTAGCCAGACACGGAACTATGGCTACACCTTC. This encodes CASSQTRNYGYTF. The entire variable domain, with the rest obtained from reference TRBV19 and TRBJ1-2, is as follows: DGGITQSPKYLFRKEGQNVTLSCEQNLNHDAMYWYRQDPGQGLRLIYYSQIVNDFQKGDIAEGYSVSREKKESFPLTVTSAQKNPTAFYLCASSQTRNYGYTFGSGTRLTVV.

The chain combines TRBV4-1 with TRBJ2-3; 8 bases match TRBD2. After removal of 2 bases from V and 6 bases from J, the junction contained 13 bases not matched to a gene. The CDR3 covers 17 residues. Germline-derived CDR1 and CDR2 are MGHRA and YSYEKL. CDR3 loop: CASSQTYGGGPVDTQYF. The CDR3, as DNA: TGCGCCAGCAGCCAAACCTATGGCGGGGGGCCAGTGGATACGCAGTATTTT.

The gene calls are TRBV5-3 and TRBJ2-7; D ambiguous. TRBV5-3 is known as an ORF, though its function is uncertain. The CDR3 is made up of 9 amino acids. V lost 6 bases and J 6 bases, leaving 4 bases between the germline ends. CDR3 residues: CARIAEQYF. The CDR3 DNA reads as TGTGCCAGAATAGCCGAGCAGTACTTC.

The chain joins TRBV10-3 to TRBJ1-2; D remains unclear. V was clipped by 3 bases and J by 4 bases, with 6 bases between them. CDR1 ENHRY and CDR2 SYGVKD come from the germline V gene. The CDR3 totals 12 residues. The CDR3 loop reads CAISDTPYGYTF. In DNA, the CDR3 is TGTGCCATCAGTGATACACCCTATGGCTACACCTTC.